A single sample is the source of the 21 T cell receptor beta chains below, sequenced in a study of human T cells and chemical hapten exposure listed by TCRdb under 2021. Receptors were amplified or captured by RACE. Sequencing took place on a NextSeq 500. The public sequencing data were trimmed at Q25 with fastp and processed into clonotypes with MiXCR by TCRdb, which kept only in-frame beta chains. Every CDR3 protein is listed once, alongside the most common genes and DNA of its rows. For this sample there are about 120,000 distinct CDR3 sequences; approximately 10% appear just once. The biggest ten clones account for over 2% of the sample. The sample's time point label, decoded: patch test 3, about 24 weeks after DPC sensitization. The treatment or condition label, as the study defines it: therapeutic diphenylcyclopropenone sensitization with weekly scalp DPC. The input for sequencing was whole blood, taken in connection with sensitization to the hapten diphenylcyclopropenone (DPC). The receptors originated from a woman aged 50 to 65 with alopecia areata. Some clones in this sample may be carry-over from other donors' samples.

V is TRBV6-2 or TRBV6-3 and J is TRBJ2-1; either TRBD1 or TRBD2 may supply D (5 bases each). The CDR3 totals 16 residues. Trimming took off 5 bases at V and 5 bases at J, with 19 bases between the two ends. Germline values: CDR1 MNHEY, CDR2 SVGEGT. CDR3 bases: TGTGCCAGCAGTCGGTCCGGGACGGTCGGAAACAATGAGCAGTTCTTC. Protein: CASSRSGTVGNNEQFF.

This clonotype was found a few times. This chain joins TRBV2 and TRBJ2-7; TRBD2 might be the D (7 bases). Trimming took off 1 base at V and 2 bases at J, with 12 bases between the two ends. The germline CDR1 and CDR2 sequences are SNHLY and FYNNEI. This CDR3 spans 15 amino acids. The CDR3 bases are TGTGCCAGCAGTGAAGTTGCGGGGGCGGCCTACGAGCAGTACTTC. Amino acids: CASSEVAGAAYEQYF.

This clonotype was recorded many times. This chain connects TRBV10-3 to TRBJ2-1; D possibly corresponds to TRBD2 (6 bases). The V end was cut by 9 bases, the J end by 5 bases, with 11 bases between. The CDR3 extends over 12 amino acids. Germline V gene lookup returns CDR1 ENHRY and CDR2 SYGVKD. The CDR3 loop reads CAMGTLDNEQFF. In DNA form, the CDR3 reads TGTGCCATGGGGACTCTCGACAATGAGCAGTTCTTC.

The V call is TRBV12-3 or TRBV12-4, the J call TRBJ2-5; 9 bases match TRBD1. The CDR3 runs to 14 residues. Unmatched junction bases numbered 3, after V lost 3 bases and J lost 4 bases. CDR3 nucleotide sequence: TGTGCCAGCAGTTTGGACAGGGGAGGAGAGACCCAGTACTTC. Protein product: CASSLDRGGETQYF.

In this sample, this clonotype turned up a few times. The rearrangement links TRBV7-9 to TRBJ2-3, with D possibly being TRBD1 or TRBD2 (6 bases each). The CDR3 sequence is 13 residues long. Germline V gives CDR1 SEHNR, CDR2 FQNEAQ (reference sequence). V lost 4 bases to trimming and J lost 6 bases, with 11 bases between them. CDR3 amino acids: CASSSRGEDTQYF. CDR3 DNA sequence: TGTGCCAGCAGCTCTAGGGGGGAGGATACGCAGTATTTT.

The gene calls are TRBV6-1 and TRBJ2-7, with D unresolved. V was shortened by 1 base and J by 2 bases, with 3 bases between the two germline ends. Germline V gene lookup returns CDR1 MNHNS and CDR2 SASEGT. The CDR3 covers 12 residues. CDR3 DNA: TGTGCCAGCAGTGAAGTAACCTACGAGCAGTACTTC. Its protein is CASSEVTYEQYF.

This clonotype was seen many times. The chain is built from TRBV20-1 and TRBJ2-1; D not certain. Trimming removed 1 base at V and 3 bases at J, with 4 bases between. CDR1 DFQATT and CDR2 SNEGSKA come from the germline V gene (reference sequence). The CDR3 totals 12 residues. CDR3 in amino acids: CSARALYNEQFF. The DNA of the CDR3 is TGCAGTGCTAGAGCTCTCTACAATGAGCAGTTCTTC.

The chain has TRBV4-1 and TRBJ1-3; D is undetermined. The germline V and J ends were trimmed by 0 bases and 2 bases, with 8 bases remaining between them. This CDR3 contains 15 residues. Looked up from germline, CDR1 is MGHRA and CDR2 is YSYEKL. CDR3 protein: CASSQEYPPGNTIYF. CDR3 nucleotide sequence: TGCGCCAGCAGCCAAGAGTACCCTCCTGGAAACACCATATATTTT.

On this clonotype itself: This may be a read error: a much more frequent sequence differs by one nucleotide. The chain's CDR3 is CASSLGATGELFF. CDR3 DNA sequence: TGTGCCAGCAGCTTAGGGGCTACCGGGGAGCTGTTTTTT. The rearrangement joins TRBV11-3 to TRBJ2-2; no definite D call. Between the trimmed V and J ends, which lost 1 base and 5 bases, there was a span of 5 bases. From germline, CDR1 is SGHNT and CDR2 YENEEA. This CDR3 region has 13 residues.

This clonotype was recorded at least ten times. The V call is TRBV28, the J call TRBJ1-5, with D unclear. Trimming pared 5 bases from V and 9 bases from J, leaving 11 bases between. Germline assignment: CDR1 MDHEN and CDR2 SYDVKM. This CDR3 spans 12 amino acids. CDR3 DNA: TGTGCCAGCAGTCCACCGCGGGGGCCCCAGCATTTT. It yields the protein CASSPPRGPQHF.

The rearrangement links TRBV29-1 to TRBJ2-1; a weak D match, TRBD2 (6 bases). From germline, CDR1 is SQVTM and CDR2 ANQGSEA. The CDR3 loop spans 11 amino acids. Trimming shortened V by 3 bases and J by 12 bases, and 12 bases separated the two germline ends. CDR3: CSVETRGWQFF. The CDR3, as DNA: TGCAGCGTTGAGACTAGGGGTTGGCAGTTCTTC.

At least ten counts were recorded for this clonotype. The chain is built from TRBV29-1 and TRBJ2-1, with 10 bases identical to TRBD2. With V trimmed by 3 bases and J by 2 bases, 10 bases remained unmatched. CDR1 is SQVTM and CDR2 is ANQGSEA in the germline V gene. This CDR3 contains 17 residues. The CDR3 loop reads CSVDGGSGRIAYNEQFF. The CDR3 bases are TGCAGCGTTGACGGGGGTAGCGGGAGGATTGCCTACAATGAGCAGTTCTTC.

This clonotype has a handful of counts. The chain is built from TRBV5-6 and TRBJ1-5; unclear D gene. The V gene's germline CDR1 is SGHDT and CDR2 YYEEEE. V gave up 4 bases and J gave up 1 base, with 12 bases separating them. The CDR3 loop spans 15 amino acids. DNA for the CDR3: TGTGCCAGCAGCCTGGCGGCAGCGAGCAATCAGCCCCAGCATTTT. Translation gives CASSLAAASNQPQHF.

The table lists this clonotype with a few counts. The V call is TRBV6-2 or TRBV6-3, the J call TRBJ1-1, with D perhaps TRBD1 (5 bases). Germline values: CDR1 MNHEY, CDR2 SVGEGT. Trimming took off 8 bases at V and 5 bases at J, with 15 bases between the two ends. The CDR3 length is 13 residues. The CDR3 is CASVWGGRTEAFF. CDR3 bases: TGTGCCAGCGTGTGGGGGGGGAGGACTGAAGCTTTCTTT.

In this sample, this clonotype turned up many times. This chain connects TRBV4-3 to TRBJ2-7, with TRBD1 identical over 9 bases. Germline lookup yields CDR1 LGHNA and CDR2 YSLEER. V dropped 0 bases and J dropped 5; count of bases not matched to a gene: 14. There are 18 residues in the CDR3. Here the CDR3 reads CASSQDTAVGQGTHEQYF. Here the CDR3 DNA reads TGCGCCAGCAGCCAAGATACCGCCGTGGGACAGGGTACCCACGAGCAGTACTTC.

This clonotype has ten or more counts. V is TRBV5-1 and J is TRBJ1-2; possible D gene TRBD1, 5 bases. Germline V gene sequence: CDR1 SGHRS, CDR2 YFSETQ. The germline V and J ends were trimmed by 4 bases and 2 bases, with 15 bases remaining between them. The CDR3 spans 15 residues. CDR3 in amino acids: CASSHLDSGNYGYTF. In DNA, the CDR3 is TGCGCCAGCAGCCACTTGGATTCAGGGAACTATGGCTACACCTTC.

In its sample, this clonotype was seen a few times. The chain links TRBV5-1 to TRBJ2-7; 7 nucleotides agree with TRBD1. Germline lookup yields CDR1 SGHRS and CDR2 YFSETQ. CDR3 length: 13 residues. The V gene end was trimmed by 0 bases and the J gene end by 7 bases; junction bases not matched to a gene: 4. The CDR3 DNA sequence: TGCGCCAGCAGCTTGGACAGGGGCTGGGAGCAGTACTTC. Residues: CASSLDRGWEQYF.

This clonotype showed up many times. A much larger clone differs from this one at a single base, so this may be a read error. The J gene is TRBJ1-2, the V gene TRBV2; maybe TRBD1 (5 bases). Germline V gene data show CDR1 as SNHLY and CDR2 as FYNNEI. V gave up 2 bases and J gave up 4 bases, with 23 bases separating them. CDR3 length: 18 residues. Here the CDR3 reads CASSETRAGPPGLYGYTF. As DNA, the CDR3 is TGTGCCAGCAGTGAAACTAGGGCAGGGCCCCCAGGCCTCTATGGCTACACCTTC.

V is TRBV3-1 and J is TRBJ2-7; D not certain. Germline V lookup: CDR1 LGHDT, CDR2 YNNKEL (reference sequence). Between the trimmed V and J ends, which lost 1 base and 4 bases, there was a span of 5 bases. This CDR3 spans 12 amino acids. Written as DNA, the CDR3 is TGTGCCAGCAGCCAAGGGCGATACGAGCAGTACTTC. Translating gives CASSQGRYEQYF.

This clonotype has only a few counts. This chain connects TRBV5-5 to TRBJ2-3; the D gene is possibly TRBD2 (5 bases). The V gene lost 0 bases and the J gene lost 5 bases, with 7 bases spanning the gap. The CDR3 is made up of 13 amino acids. CDR1 is SGHKS and CDR2 is YYEKEE in the germline V gene (reference sequence). In DNA, the CDR3 is TGTGCCAGCAGCTTGGCCGAGGGAGATACGCAGTATTTT. Its translation is CASSLAEGDTQYF.

This clonotype appeared many times. CDR3 coding DNA: TGCAGTGCTAGCCAACTAGCGGAATCAACGGAGCAGTACTTC. Its protein product is CSASQLAESTEQYF. V gene TRBV20-1 combines with J gene TRBJ2-7; TRBD2 agrees at 8 bases. After removal of 3 bases from V and 7 bases from J, the junction contained 11 bases not matched to a gene. Looked up from germline, CDR1 is DFQATT and CDR2 is SNEGSKA (reference sequence). The CDR3 runs 14 residues.